This T cell receptor beta chain was sequenced during a study of T cells in Graves' hyperthyroidism and ophthalmopathy. Study as a whole: Staff took peripheral blood when the initial diagnosis was made, before any treatment began. Study-wide results and limits: The model anticipated ophthalmopathy a median approximately 6.7 months pre-onset.

The CDR3 length is 18 residues. V gave up 5 bases and J gave up 4 bases; unmatched junction bases: 17. CDR1 and CDR2 (germline): SEHNR, FQNEAQ (reference sequence). Patients aged 18 to 65 had newly diagnosed hyperthyroidism that had lasted under 2 months. In its sample, this clonotype was seen many times. Its antigen is currently unknown. It was RNA transcripts that yielded the amplified TCR beta CDR3 regions. HTBI primers were employed in a first-round RT-PCR of the TCR CDR3. TCRdb re-called the multiplex PCR reads with MiXCR, one entry per CDR3 protein. This sample yields roughly 380,000 distinct CDR3 sequences, of which approximately 14% are seen a single time; 9.5% to 11% belongs to the top ten.

The chain links TRBV7-9 to TRBJ2-3; TRBD1 matches 8 bases. The sample comprised blood. This receptor was taken from a woman aged 60-75 years with Graves' hyperthyroidism. The CDR3 DNA reads TGTGCCAGCAGCCCCCAAGGCGCGGCAGGGGGCGCGTCAGATACGCAGTATTTT. Encoded protein: CASSPQGAAGGASDTQYF.